The 9 T cell receptor beta chains below come from one sample, sequenced in a study of OX40 agonist ivuxolimab in advanced cancers. Method: immunoSEQ multiplex PCR; TCRdb's copy keeps in-frame clones and lacks some. The table shows around 99,000 clones, with more than 85% occurring only once. Sequenced here: CD4+ or CD8+ T cells sorted from blood, sampled in a trial of the OX40 agonist ivuxolimab. All receptors derive from an adult with an advanced solid tumor such as melanoma, head and neck, liver or kidney cancer.

The J gene is TRBJ2-7, the V gene TRBV21-1; the D call of TRBD2 is as the table states it, not checked on the DNA. TRBV21-1 is a pseudogene. The CDR3 consists of 18 residues. CDR3 sequence: CAAIRGLAGGISPYEQYF. For the CDR3, the DNA is TGTGCCGCAATTCGGGGGCTAGCGGGAGGAATCAGCCCCTACGAGCAGTACTTC.

V and J are TRBV19 and TRBJ1-1; 8 nucleotides line up with TRBD1. Losses at the gene ends were 5 bases for V and 1 base for J; bases not matched to a gene: 6. The CDR3 runs 15 residues. CDR1 is LNHDA and CDR2 is SQIVND in the germline V gene (reference sequence). The CDR3 reads CASSPSTGGNTEAFF. The CDR3 DNA reads TGTGCCAGTAGTCCCTCAACAGGGGGGAACACTGAAGCTTTCTTT.

The rearrangement uses TRBV18 and TRBJ2-2; D is perhaps TRBD1 (6 bases). The ends were cut back, 2 bases at V and 4 bases at J, with 11 bases in the middle. CDR1 and CDR2 from the germline V gene are KGHSH and LQKENI. This CDR3 is built from 15 residues. The CDR3 sequence: CASSPAGEATGELFF. DNA for the CDR3: TGTGCCAGCTCACCAGCAGGGGAAGCCACCGGGGAGCTGTTTTTT.

The sample holds one count of this clone. The rearrangement uses TRBV5-1 and TRBJ2-1; 8 positions agree with TRBD2. The CDR3 spans 18 residues. Germline-derived CDR1 and CDR2 are SGHRS and YFSETQ. With 0 bases clipped from V and 0 bases from J, the junction kept 8 bases outside the gene matches. Written as DNA, the CDR3 is TGCGCCAGCAGCTTGGTTGGACTAGCTTCGAGCTCCTACAATGAGCAGTTCTTC. Residues: CASSLVGLASSSYNEQFF.

This clone was picked up one time. This chain joins TRBV5-5 and TRBJ2-7, with 11 bases lining up with TRBD2. Germline V lookup: CDR1 SGHKS, CDR2 YYEKEE (reference sequence). The CDR3 sequence is 15 residues long. Losses at the gene ends were 2 bases for V and 5 bases for J; bases not matched to a gene: 6. The chain's CDR3 is CASSLLAGETHEQYF. The CDR3 DNA is TGTGCCAGCAGCTTACTAGCGGGAGAGACCCACGAGCAGTACTTC.

This chain connects TRBV6-1 to TRBJ2-5; a possible D gene is TRBD1 (6 bases). The germline CDR1 and CDR2 sequences are MNHNS and SASEGT. V was clipped by 4 bases and J by 4 bases, with 10 bases between them. The CDR3 is 13 amino acids. In nucleotides, the CDR3 is TGTGCCAGCAGTGTGGGACATCGAGAGACCCAGTACTTC. Translation gives CASSVGHRETQYF.

This clone came up once. V usage is TRBV7-2 and J usage is TRBJ1-2; perhaps TRBD1 as D (5 bases). Germline CDR1 is SGHTA and CDR2 is FQGNSA. Trimming took off 5 bases at V and 3 bases at J, with 19 bases between the two ends. The length of the CDR3 is 16 residues. CDR3 protein: CASSPGGAGRYYGYTF. CDR3 DNA: TGTGCCAGCAGCCCGGGGGGTGCAGGGAGGTACTATGGCTACACCTTC.

The chain is built from TRBV28 and TRBJ1-3; D unresolved. There are 15 residues in the CDR3. The ends were cut back, 5 bases at V and 1 base at J, with 12 bases in the middle. Germline-derived CDR1 and CDR2 are MDHEN and SYDVKM. The CDR3 DNA follows: TGTGCCAGCAGTATCATAGCGGGTTCTGGAAACACCATATATTTT. Amino acid sequence: CASSIIAGSGNTIYF.

The chain joins TRBV4-1 to TRBJ2-5; D possibly matches TRBD1 or TRBD2 (5 bases each). Germline CDR1 and CDR2: MGHRA and YSYEKL. Trimming took 1 base from V and 5 from J, leaving 8 bases between them. This CDR3 contains 13 residues. This CDR3 reads CASSQGGSETQYF. The CDR3 nucleotides read TGCGCCAGCAGCCAAGGGGGGTCGGAGACCCAGTACTTC.